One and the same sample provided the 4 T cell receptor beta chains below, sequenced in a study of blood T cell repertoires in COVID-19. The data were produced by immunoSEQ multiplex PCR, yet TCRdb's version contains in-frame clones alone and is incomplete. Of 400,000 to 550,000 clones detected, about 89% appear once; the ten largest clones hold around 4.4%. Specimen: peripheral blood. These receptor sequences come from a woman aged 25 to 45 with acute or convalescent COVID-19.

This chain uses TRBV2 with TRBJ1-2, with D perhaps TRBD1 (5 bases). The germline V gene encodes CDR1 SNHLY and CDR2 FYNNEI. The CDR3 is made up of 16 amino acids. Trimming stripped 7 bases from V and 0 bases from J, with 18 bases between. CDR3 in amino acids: CASKPGGQNSNYGYTF. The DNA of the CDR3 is TGTGCCAGCAAGCCGGGAGGACAAAATTCTAACTATGGCTACACCTTC. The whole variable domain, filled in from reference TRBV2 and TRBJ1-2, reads EPEVTQTPSHQVTQMGQEVILRCVPISNHLYFYWYRQILGQKVEFLVSFYNNEISEKSEIFDDQFSVERPDGSNFTLKIRSTKLEDSAMYFCASKPGGQNSNYGYTFGSGTRLTVV.

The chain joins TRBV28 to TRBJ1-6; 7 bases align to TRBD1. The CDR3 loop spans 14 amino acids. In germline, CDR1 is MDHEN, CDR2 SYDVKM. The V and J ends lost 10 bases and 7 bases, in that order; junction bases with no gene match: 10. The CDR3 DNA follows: TGTGCCATCCCGGGAGGGGGCCGCAATTCACCCCTCCACTTT. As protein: CAIPGGGRNSPLHF.

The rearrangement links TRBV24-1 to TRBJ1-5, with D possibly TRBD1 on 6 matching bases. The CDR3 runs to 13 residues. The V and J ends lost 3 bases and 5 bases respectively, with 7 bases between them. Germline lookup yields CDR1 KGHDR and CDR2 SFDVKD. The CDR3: CATSDAGDQPQHF. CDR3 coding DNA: TGTGCCACCAGTGATGCAGGGGATCAGCCCCAGCATTTT.

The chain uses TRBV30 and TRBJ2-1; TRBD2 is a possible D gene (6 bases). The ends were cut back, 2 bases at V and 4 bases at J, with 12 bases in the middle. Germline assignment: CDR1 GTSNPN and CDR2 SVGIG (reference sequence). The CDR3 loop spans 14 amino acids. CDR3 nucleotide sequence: TGTGCCTGGAGTCGCGGGGATTCATACAATGAGCAGTTCTTC. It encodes CAWSRGDSYNEQFF.